The rows below give T cell receptor beta chains drawn from one sample of a study of blood T cell repertoires in COVID-19. Clones were read by immunoSEQ multiplex PCR, and TCRdb kept only the in-frame ones, dropping some. The repertoire holds approximately 240,000 clones, 79% seen once, with about 4% in the top ten. The source material was peripheral blood. Every receptor here comes from a woman aged 40-49 years with active or convalescent COVID-19. Both conserved end residues are part of each CDR3. Fields, in order: J gene, V gene, D gene, clone size, CDR3 DNA, CDR3 protein. D genes are given only for firm matches. Not every row has a clone size; where given, it reads once, few, many or a size class.

J: TRBJ2-3; V: TRBV18; D: TRBD2; size: .; DNA: TGTGCCAGCTCACCCCAGGGGCGGGGGGCGTCTACAGATACGCAGTATTTT; CDR3: CASSPQGRGASTDTQYF
J: TRBJ1-2; V: TRBV10-3; D: TRBD1; size: .; DNA: TGTGCCATCAGTTTAAGACAGGGGGAAAACTATGGCTACACCTTC; CDR3: CAISLRQGENYGYTF
J: TRBJ2-5; V: TRBV6-1; D: TRBD1; size: .; DNA: TGTGCCAGCAGTGAAGGACAGGGGAGGAAGACCCAGTACTTC; CDR3: CASSEGQGRKTQYF
J: TRBJ2-7; V: TRBV24-1; D: .; size: .; DNA: TGTGCCACCAGTGATTCCCCGGGTTCCCACGAGCAGTACTTC; CDR3: CATSDSPGSHEQYF
J: TRBJ1-2; V: TRBV11-2; D: TRBD1; size: .; DNA: TGTGCCAGCAGCTTGGATGCCGAGGACAGGGAGAACTATGGCTACACCTTC; CDR3: CASSLDAEDRENYGYTF
J: TRBJ2-1; V: TRBV7-7; D: .; size: .; DNA: TGTGCTAGCAGCCCCCGGGGGGCTTACAATGAGCAGTTCTTC; CDR3: CASSPRGAYNEQFF
J: TRBJ2-3; V: TRBV9; D: .; size: .; DNA: TGTGCCAGCAGCGCACCTAGGCGACAGGGCACAGATACGCAGTATTTT; CDR3: CASSAPRRQGTDTQYF
J: TRBJ2-7; V: TRBV27; D: TRBD1; size: .; DNA: TGTGCCAGCAGTAAACGGACAGGGCATTACGAGCAGTACTTC; CDR3: CASSKRTGHYEQYF
J: TRBJ2-2; V: TRBV19; D: .; size: .; DNA: TGTGCCACCGAGGGCAGGGGCAGGATGACCGGGGAGCTGTTTTTT; CDR3: CATEGRGRMTGELFF
J: TRBJ2-7; V: TRBV28; D: TRBD2; size: .; DNA: TGTGCCAGCACCGGAAGGGCGAGCGGGGCCTACGAGCAGTACTTC; CDR3: CASTGRASGAYEQYF
J: TRBJ1-3; V: TRBV9; D: TRBD1; size: .; DNA: TGTGCCAGCAGCGTAGCCGGGGCAGGGGGCGCGGACACCATATATTTT; CDR3: CASSVAGAGGADTIYF
J: TRBJ2-7; V: TRBV5-6; D: .; size: few; DNA: TGTGCCAGCAGCTTGGCGAGCTCCTACGAGCAGTACTTC; CDR3: CASSLASSYEQYF
J: TRBJ1-5; V: TRBV5-5; D: .; size: .; DNA: TGTGCCAGCAGCTTAACAGAGAATCAGCCCCAGCATTTT; CDR3: CASSLTENQPQHF
J: TRBJ2-7; V: TRBV10-2; D: TRBD2; size: once; DNA: TGCGCCAGCATACCCTCCCCCTCCGGGACTAGCTCCTACGAGCAGTACTTC; CDR3: CASIPSPSGTSSYEQYF
J: TRBJ1-6; V: TRBV7-2; D: TRBD1; size: .; DNA: TGTGCCAGCAGCTTACAGGGGGAAATTTCACCCCTCCACTTT; CDR3: CASSLQGEISPLHF
J: TRBJ2-1; V: TRBV10-3; D: TRBD1; size: .; DNA: TGTGCCATCAGCCCCAGCCTGACAGGGGGACTAATGAATGAGCAGTTCTTC; CDR3: CAISPSLTGGLMNEQFF
J: TRBJ2-7; V: TRBV3-1/TRBV3-2; D: TRBD2; size: .; DNA: TGTGCCAGCAGCCAAGACGGGGGGGGCCTTTACGAGCAGTACTTC; CDR3: CASSQDGGGLYEQYF
J: TRBJ2-3; V: TRBV4-1; D: TRBD2; size: .; DNA: TGCGCCAGCAGCCAAGGCATCGGCGGGAGAGATACGCAGTATTTT; CDR3: CASSQGIGGRDTQYF
J: TRBJ2-3; V: TRBV6-1; D: TRBD1; size: once; DNA: TGTGCCAGCAGTGAGGTCAGGGGGCTCACAGATACGCAGTATTTT; CDR3: CASSEVRGLTDTQYF
J: TRBJ2-1; V: TRBV11-2; D: TRBD1; size: many; DNA: TGTGCCAGCAGCGCTACCGGGACAGTGACCAATGAGCAGTTCTTC; CDR3: CASSATGTVTNEQFF
J: TRBJ1-1; V: TRBV3-1/TRBV3-2; D: .; size: .; DNA: TGTGCCAGCAGCTATACCGGGAACACTGAAGCTTTCTTT; CDR3: CASSYTGNTEAFF
J: TRBJ2-6; V: TRBV5-6; D: .; size: once; DNA: TGTGCCAGCAGCTTGGGTCAGGCCTCTGGGGCCAACGTCCTGACTTTC; CDR3: CASSLGQASGANVLTF
J: TRBJ1-6; V: TRBV19; D: TRBD1; size: .; DNA: TGTGCCAGTAGTTTACAGGGGGCGCCTTCACCCCTCCACTTT; CDR3: CASSLQGAPSPLHF
J: TRBJ1-1; V: TRBV30; D: TRBD1; size: .; DNA: TGTGCCTGGGGGGGACGGACAGGGACTGAAGCTTTCTTT; CDR3: CAWGGRTGTEAFF
J: TRBJ2-7; V: TRBV27; D: TRBD2; size: .; DNA: TGTGCCAGCAGTTTCGGGAGGGGGAGCGGCGAGCAGTACTTC; CDR3: CASSFGRGSGEQYF
J: TRBJ1-2; V: TRBV25-1; D: .; size: .; DNA: TGTGCCAGCAGTGAAGCGCGGGCTTATGGCTACACCTTC; CDR3: CASSEARAYGYTF
J: TRBJ1-6; V: TRBV30; D: .; size: few; DNA: TGTGCCTGGACCCCCGGGACTGATAATTCACCCCTCCACTTT; CDR3: CAWTPGTDNSPLHF
J: TRBJ2-1; V: TRBV6-5; D: TRBD1; size: .; DNA: TGTGCCAGCAAAACAGGGGCGAACAATGAGCAGTTCTTC; CDR3: CASKTGANNEQFF